Presented here are 26 T cell receptor beta chains from one specimen sequenced in a study of shared clonotypes between healthy human individuals. Generated by immunoSEQ multiplex PCR, the TCRdb table keeps only in-frame clones and is missing some. The sample contains some 240,000 clones, 65% of which appear only once. Sequenced input: memory CD4+ T cells sorted from blood. Subset: CD45RA-negative fraction. These receptors originate from a man aged 30-40 years in good health.

This CDR3 reads CASSEFRQTNYGYTF. CDR3 DNA: TGTGCCAGCAGTGAATTTCGACAGACTAACTATGGCTACACCTTC. This sequence joins TRBV6-1 and TRBJ1-2, with a possible D match to TRBD1 (5 bases). Looked up from germline, CDR1 is MNHNS and CDR2 is SASEGT. The CDR3 sequence is 15 residues long. Between the trimmed V and J ends, which lost 2 bases and 0 bases, there was a span of 10 bases.

The rearrangement joins TRBV5-1 to TRBJ2-5; 14 bases fit TRBD2. The trim removed 4 bases at V and 3 bases at J, leaving 5 bases unmatched. The CDR3 spans 16 residues. Germline V gene lookup returns CDR1 SGHRS and CDR2 YFSETQ. The DNA for the CDR3 is TGCGCCAGCAGCAAGGGACTAGCGGGAGTCGAAGAGACCCAGTACTTC. Protein sequence: CASSKGLAGVEETQYF.

The CDR3 region has the DNA TGTGCCAGCAGCTTGGTTCACATGAACACTGAAGCTTTCTTT. This translates into CASSLVHMNTEAFF. The V call is TRBV5-6, the J call TRBJ1-1, with D uncertain. V lost 0 bases to trimming and J lost 0 bases, with 6 bases between them. The CDR3 totals 14 residues. Germline loops: CDR1 SGHDT, CDR2 YYEEEE.

This clone was recorded once. The CDR3 here is CASSSGTRGFNEQFF. The CDR3 DNA follows: TGCGCCAGCAGCTCCGGGACTAGAGGGTTCAATGAGCAGTTCTTC. The chain employs TRBV5-1 and TRBJ2-1; 8 positions match TRBD2. The germline V gene encodes CDR1 SGHRS and CDR2 YFSETQ. This CDR3 is built from 15 residues. The V gene end was trimmed by 3 bases and the J gene end by 6 bases; junction bases not matched to a gene: 8.

V is TRBV2 and J is TRBJ2-1, with D uncertain. Trimming removed 2 bases from V and 6 bases from J, with 8 bases in between. CDR3 length: 13 residues. Germline CDR1 is SNHLY and CDR2 is FYNNEI. CDR3 DNA sequence: TGTGCCAGCAGTGAATTTCGGGTCAATGAGCAGTTCTTC. This sequence encodes CASSEFRVNEQFF.

V gene TRBV7-6 combines with J gene TRBJ2-1, with 8 nucleotides matching TRBD2. J was trimmed by 7 bases and V by 5 bases; bases with no gene match: 16. This CDR3 is built from 17 residues. In germline, CDR1 is SGHVS, CDR2 FNYEAQ. The CDR3 spells CASSNQAGGRPGNEQFF. The DNA for the CDR3 is TGTGCCAGCAGCAACCAAGCAGGCGGGAGGCCCGGGAATGAGCAGTTCTTC. Supplemented by reference TRBV7-6 and TRBJ2-1, the full variable domain reads GAGVSQSPRYKVTKRGQDVALRCDPISGHVSLYWYRQALGQGPEFLTYFNYEAQQDKSGLPNDRFSAERPEGSISTLTIQRTEQRDSAMYRCASSNQAGGRPGNEQFFGPGTRLTVL.

The V call is TRBV6-5, the J call TRBJ2-7, with TRBD2 identical over 7 bases. The V gene end was trimmed by 6 bases and the J gene end by 4 bases; junction bases not matched to a gene: 12. Germline values: CDR1 MNHEY, CDR2 SVGAGI. CDR3 size: 15 residues. The DNA for the CDR3 is TGTGCCAGCAGCGCGCCCCAGCGGGATGGATACGAGCAGTACTTC. Translating gives CASSAPQRDGYEQYF.

The CDR3 sequence: CASSSGTQIYEQYF. DNA for the CDR3: TGTGCCAGCAGCTCCGGGACCCAGATCTACGAGCAGTACTTC. The rearrangement joins TRBV7-2 to TRBJ2-7; D may correspond to TRBD1 or TRBD2 (5 bases each). Trimming cost V 4 bases and J 3 bases, with 13 bases left between them. CDR1 SGHTA and CDR2 FQGNSA come from the germline V gene. The CDR3 extends over 14 amino acids.

V usage is TRBV7-8 and J usage is TRBJ2-5; 9 bases line up with TRBD1. Losses at the gene ends were 2 bases for V and 4 bases for J; bases not matched to a gene: 5. The CDR3 extends over 15 amino acids. Germline V lookup: CDR1 SGHVS, CDR2 FQNEAQ. The CDR3: CASSLPGTGLETQYF. The CDR3 DNA is TGTGCCAGCAGCTTACCAGGGACAGGGCTAGAGACCCAGTACTTC.

The J gene is TRBJ1-4, the V gene TRBV4-2, with a weak D call TRBD1 (5 bases). The CDR3 sequence is 13 residues long. Germline CDR1 LGHNA, CDR2 YNFKEQ. V was pared by 4 bases and J by 8 bases, with 11 bases between. The CDR3 DNA reads TGTGCCAGCAGCCCTCAGGGATACGAAAAACTGTTTTTT. It translates to CASSPQGYEKLFF.

This rearrangement joins TRBV7-2 to TRBJ1-5; D is ambiguous. The CDR3 is 13 amino acids. From germline, CDR1 is SGHTA and CDR2 FQGNSA. V was cut by 1 base and J by 11 bases, with 12 bases left in between. CDR3 nucleotide sequence: TGTGCCAGCAGCTTAGTTTCCGGAAAATCCCAGCATTTT. Amino acids: CASSLVSGKSQHF.

In this sample, this clone turned up a few times. The chain employs TRBV5-1 and TRBJ2-7; 8 positions match TRBD1. The CDR3 is 15 residues long. J lost 1 base, V lost 0 bases, and 3 bases had no gene match. Germline loops: CDR1 SGHRS, CDR2 YFSETQ. CDR3 residues: CASSLGQGRSYEQYF. The CDR3 DNA reads as TGCGCCAGCAGCTTGGGACAGGGGAGATCCTACGAGCAGTACTTC.

Only a few counts were recorded for this clone. This same CDR3 is encoded by further DNA sequences in the sample. V gene TRBV29-1 combines with J gene TRBJ2-7; 10 positions match TRBD1. From germline, CDR1 is SQVTM and CDR2 ANQGSEA. The CDR3 runs 13 residues. J lost 7 bases, V lost 4 bases, and 7 bases had no gene match. The CDR3 DNA follows: TGCAGCGTTGTGGGACAGGGGTTATCAGAGCAGTACTTC. Translating gives CSVVGQGLSEQYF.

The gene calls are TRBV6-5 and TRBJ1-5, with 8 bases fitting TRBD1. CDR3 length equals 13 residues. Germline values: CDR1 MNHEY, CDR2 SVGAGI. J lost 1 base, V lost 10 bases, and 3 bases had no gene match. CDR3 bases: TGTGCCACCGGACAGGGCAGCAATCAGCCCCAGCATTTT. Amino acids: CATGQGSNQPQHF.

Worth noting for this clone: An end of the junction does not agree with germline; a read error may underlie this. The rearrangement joins TRBV11-3 to TRBJ2-3, with D hard to call. CDR3 length: 12 residues. Per germline, CDR1 SGHNT and CDR2 YENEEA. The CDR3 sequence is CANSPSTDTQYF. Written as DNA, the CDR3 is TGTGCCAACAGCCCTAGCACAGATACGCAGTATTTT.

The chain links TRBV7-8 to TRBJ2-5; TRBD2 is a possible D gene (6 bases). Looked up from germline, CDR1 is SGHVS and CDR2 is FQNEAQ. Trimming cost V 10 bases and J 5 bases, with 17 bases left between them. CDR3 size: 13 residues. The CDR3 region is CATGGRGIETQYF. CDR3 bases: TGTGCCACCGGTGGCCGCGGGATCGAGACCCAGTACTTC.

This clone was observed a few times. The V and J genes are TRBV6-1 and TRBJ2-7; D may be TRBD1 or TRBD2 (6 bases each). This CDR3 has 13 residues. Germline CDR1 and CDR2: MNHNS and SASEGT. Trimming shortened V by 7 bases and J by 12 bases, and 22 bases separated the two germline ends. The CDR3 DNA follows: TGTGCCAGCACCGAGGGGGGTTACACCTCTCGGTACTTC. The encoded protein is CASTEGGYTSRYF.

CDR3 in DNA: TGTGCCAGCAGCGGACCGGGACTAGCCGCCGAGACCCAGTACTTC. Translating gives CASSGPGLAAETQYF. This chain connects TRBV5-4 to TRBJ2-5, with 9 bases identical to TRBD2. V was clipped by 4 bases and J by 5 bases; unmatched bases: 9. CDR3 length: 15 amino acids. Looked up from germline, CDR1 is SGHNT and CDR2 is YYREEE (reference sequence).

This clone occurred once. The chain links TRBV5-6 to TRBJ2-3; 9 positions match TRBD2. This CDR3 is built from 18 residues. Germline CDR1 reads SGHDT; CDR2 reads YYEEEE. With 3 bases clipped from V and 2 bases from J, the junction kept 13 bases outside the gene matches. CDR3 residues: CASSSIPRTSAYTDTQYF. The CDR3 bases are TGTGCCAGCAGCTCTATACCTCGGACTAGCGCTTACACAGATACGCAGTATTTT.

CDR3 sequence (DNA): TGCGCCAGCAGCCCCGGGGCCGTGGGGGAGACCCAGTACTTC. Translation: CASSPGAVGETQYF. V usage is TRBV5-1 and J usage is TRBJ2-5; D possibly uses TRBD1 or TRBD2 (5 bases each). V was pared by 4 bases and J by 5 bases, with 15 bases between. The CDR3 sequence is 14 residues long. The germline gives CDR1 SGHRS, CDR2 YFSETQ.

The table lists this clone with a count of one. The J gene is TRBJ2-3, the V gene TRBV28; D not resolved. V was trimmed by 8 bases and J by 1 base, leaving 4 bases between them. The CDR3 spans 11 residues. Germline CDR1 reads MDHEN; CDR2 reads SYDVKM. DNA of the CDR3: TGTGCCAGCCTAGGCACAGATACGCAGTATTTT. It specifies CASLGTDTQYF.

This clone was picked up many times. This sequence joins TRBV25-1 and TRBJ2-6; D is ambiguous. Germline V gene sequence: CDR1 MGHDK, CDR2 SYGVNS. The CDR3 is 13 residues long. With 4 bases removed from V and 4 bases from J, the gap between germline ends came to 5 bases. The DNA for the CDR3 is TGTGCCAGCAGTGGCGCAGGGGCCAACGTCCTGACTTTC. Translation gives CASSGAGANVLTF.

The J gene is TRBJ2-6, the V gene TRBV19; possible D gene TRBD1, 6 bases. Germline CDR1 is LNHDA and CDR2 is SQIVND (reference sequence). V was clipped by 6 bases and J by 2 bases, with 11 bases between them. This CDR3 contains 15 residues. The CDR3 bases are TGTGCCAGTAGCATCAGGGGTCCTGGGGCCAACGTCCTGACTTTC. Translation gives CASSIRGPGANVLTF.

As to this clone: This may come from a read error, since a much larger clone is one base off. In the same sample, other DNA sequences code for this CDR3. This chain connects TRBV7-6 to TRBJ2-7; D is uncertain. Per germline, CDR1 SGHVS and CDR2 FNYEAQ. The V end was cut by 1 base, the J end by 4 bases, with 8 bases between. CDR3 length: 13 residues. The CDR3 DNA follows: TGTGCCAGCAGCTTAGAGGCAGAATACGAGCAGTACTTC. This translates into CASSLEAEYEQYF.

This chain connects TRBV29-1 to TRBJ1-5, with 10 bases identical to TRBD1. The germline gives CDR1 SQVTM, CDR2 ANQGSEA. V gave up 4 bases and J gave up 5 bases; unmatched junction bases: 2. There are 13 residues in the CDR3. The DNA for the CDR3 is TGCAGCGTTGGTGGGACAGGGGATCAGCCCCAGCATTTT. It codes for CSVGGTGDQPQHF.

The chain uses TRBV5-1 and TRBJ2-4; tentative D call: TRBD1 (6 bases). The CDR3 extends over 14 amino acids. The V end lost 4 bases, the J end lost 1 base, and 9 bases lay between the germline ends. Germline V CDR1 and CDR2: SGHRS, YFSETQ. Written as DNA, the CDR3 is TGCGCCAGCAGCAACGGACAGGCCAAAAACATTCAGTACTTC. It yields the protein CASSNGQAKNIQYF.